The 24 T cell receptor beta chains below were found in one sample sequenced in a study of low-dose radiotherapy and immunotherapy resistance in tumors. Alpha- and beta-chain coverage of first-strand cDNA came from TRAV- and TRBV-specific primers. TCRs were amplified for about 18 PCR cycles with a constant-region primer and V-primer adapter. Via MiXCR, TCRdb re-called the reads, giving one row per CDR3 protein. The data show around 9,000 distinct CDR3 sequences, around 63% seen once. The receptor set was obtained from a human donor with advanced metastatic prostate, ovarian, gallbladder or colorectal cancer (not recorded which). This table probably holds off-target reads from a library built for another chain.

The J gene is TRBJ2-7, the V gene TRBV2; 8 bases are a match to TRBD2. CDR1 and CDR2 from the germline V gene are SNHLY and FYNNEI. V lost 9 bases and J lost 7; bases outside the gene matches: 11. The CDR3 has 13 amino acids. The CDR3, as DNA: TGTGCCAGGAGACTAGCCCCGGGGGGGGAGCAGTACTTC. It codes for CARRLAPGGEQYF.

The chain couples TRBV7-2 to TRBJ2-7; 7 positions agree with TRBD1. The length of the CDR3 is 14 residues. Germline V gene sequence: CDR1 SGHTA, CDR2 FQGNSA. The trim removed 6 bases at V and 5 bases at J, leaving 10 bases unmatched. This CDR3 reads CASSPQGTVNEQYF. The CDR3 coding sequence is TGTGCCAGCAGTCCACAGGGGACAGTAAACGAGCAGTACTTC. Using reference TRBV7-2 and TRBJ2-7 for the parts outside the CDR3, the full variable domain is GAGVSQSPSNKVTEKGKDVELRCDPISGHTALYWYRQSLGQGLEFLIYFQGNSAPDKSGLPSDRFSAERTGGSVSTLTIQRTQQEDSAVYLCASSPQGTVNEQYFGPGTRLTVT.

V and J are TRBV28 and TRBJ2-7; no reliable D call. V was trimmed by 3 bases and J by 0 bases, leaving 9 bases between them. Germline V gene lookup returns CDR1 MDHEN and CDR2 SYDVKM. The CDR3 spans 14 residues. The CDR3: CASSLSRSSYEQYF. Written as DNA, the CDR3 is TGTGCCAGCAGTTTGAGTCGGAGCTCCTACGAGCAGTACTTC.

The rearrangement uses TRBV9 and TRBJ2-5, with 9 bases matching TRBD1. CDR1 SGDLS and CDR2 YYNGEE come from the germline V gene. The CDR3 length is 14 residues. V gave up 4 bases and J gave up 4 bases; unmatched junction bases: 5. The CDR3 region has the DNA TGTGCCAGCAGCCCAACGACAGGGGGAGAGACCCAGTACTTC. This sequence encodes CASSPTTGGETQYF.

The chain carries TRBV10-3 and TRBJ2-1, with TRBD2 as a possible D gene (6 bases). The germline gives CDR1 ENHRY, CDR2 SYGVKD. V gave up 6 bases and J gave up 7 bases, with 19 bases separating them. There are 15 residues in the CDR3. The CDR3 sequence: CAISPSTGLWNEQFF. CDR3 DNA sequence: TGTGCCATCAGCCCCTCGACGGGACTGTGGAATGAGCAGTTCTTC.

V gene TRBV2 combines with J gene TRBJ2-7; D may be TRBD1 (5 bases). The length of the CDR3 is 12 residues. Trimming left V 6 bases short and J 0 bases short, with 6 bases between. CDR1 and CDR2 from the germline V gene are SNHLY and FYNNEI. The CDR3 reads CASRGDSYEQYF. As DNA, the CDR3 is TGTGCCAGCAGAGGGGACTCCTACGAGCAGTACTTC.

The rearrangement joins TRBV7-9 to TRBJ2-5; D possibly corresponds to TRBD1 (6 bases). V was trimmed by 4 bases and J by 2 bases, leaving 11 bases between them. CDR1 and CDR2 (germline): SEHNR, FQNEAQ (reference sequence). CDR3 size: 14 residues. The CDR3 nucleotides are TGTGCCAGCAGCTCGCCGACAGGACAAGAGACCCAGTACTTC. Protein product: CASSSPTGQETQYF.

V and J are TRBV29-1 and TRBJ2-3, with 9 bases fitting TRBD2. The CDR3 extends over 14 amino acids. Germline V gene lookup returns CDR1 SQVTM and CDR2 ANQGSEA. V lost 4 bases and J lost 1; bases outside the gene matches: 3. The CDR3 loop reads CSVGVAGGTDTQYF. For the CDR3, the DNA is TGCAGCGTTGGAGTAGCGGGGGGCACAGATACGCAGTATTTT.

The chain employs TRBV6-6 and TRBJ1-6; D call uncertain. V was pared by 6 bases and J by 5 bases, with 5 bases between. The germline gives CDR1 MNHNY, CDR2 SVGAGI (reference sequence). CDR3 length: 12 amino acids. CDR3 region: CASSYDNSPLHF. The CDR3 DNA follows: TGTGCCAGCAGCTACGATAATTCACCCCTCCACTTT.

V and J are TRBV2 and TRBJ1-5; 8 nucleotides agree with TRBD1. This CDR3 has 13 residues. V trimming: 10 bases; J trimming: 3 bases; junction bases outside the gene matches: 5. Germline CDR1 is SNHLY and CDR2 is FYNNEI. CDR3 in DNA: TGTGCCACCGGACAGGGCATCAATCAGCCCCAGCATTTT. Its translation is CATGQGINQPQHF.

The chain links TRBV5-4 to TRBJ2-3; either TRBD1 or TRBD2 may fit D (5 bases each). Germline CDR1 SGHNT, CDR2 YYREEE (reference sequence). CDR3 size: 12 residues. Trimming shortened V by 3 bases and J by 4 bases, and 6 bases separated the two germline ends. CDR3 sequence: CASSWDADTQYF. The CDR3 DNA follows: TGTGCCAGCAGCTGGGACGCAGATACGCAGTATTTT.

This clonotype turned up a few times. The chain recombines TRBV5-1 with TRBJ2-6; D call uncertain. The CDR3 is 15 amino acids. In germline, CDR1 is SGHRS, CDR2 YFSETQ. Trimming shortened V by 2 bases and J by 4 bases, and 10 bases separated the two germline ends. The CDR3 protein is CASSLIPSGANVLTF. DNA of the CDR3: TGCGCCAGCAGCTTAATTCCCTCCGGGGCCAACGTCCTGACTTTC.

The V gene is TRBV3-1, the J gene TRBJ1-2, with D possibly matching TRBD1 (5 bases). Trimming left V 3 bases short and J 13 bases short, with 15 bases between. This CDR3 contains 12 residues. CDR1 and CDR2 (germline): LGHDT, YNNKEL (reference sequence). CDR3: CASSHQGLVGTF. The CDR3 coding sequence is TGTGCCAGCAGCCATCAGGGCCTCGTGGGCACCTTC.

This clonotype was observed once. The chain recombines TRBV5-1 with TRBJ2-3; D uncertain. The CDR3 is 16 residues long. The germline gives CDR1 SGHRS, CDR2 YFSETQ. The V and J ends lost 2 bases and 4 bases respectively, with 17 bases between them. CDR3 bases: TGCGCCAGCAGCTTTCCGGGCTCCGTGGGTGCAGATACGCAGTATTTT. Translating gives CASSFPGSVGADTQYF.

The count of this clonotype is one. This chain connects TRBV5-6 to TRBJ1-2; D is unclear. V was cut by 0 bases and J by 7 bases, with 19 bases left in between. The germline CDR1 and CDR2 sequences are SGHDT and YYEEEE. This CDR3 spans 16 amino acids. For the CDR3, the DNA is TGTGCCAGCAGCTTGGCCAGGAGGCAATTGATAGGTGGCTACACCTTC. Residues: CASSLARRQLIGGYTF. Drawing the rest from reference TRBV5-6 and TRBJ1-2, the complete variable domain is DAGVTQSPTHLIKTRGQQVTLRCSPKSGHDTVSWYQQALGQGPQFIFQYYEEEERQRGNFPDRFSGHQFPNYSSELNVNALLLGDSALYLCASSLARRQLIGGYTFGSGTRLTVV.

This clonotype has only one observation. The chain is built from TRBV5-6 and TRBJ1-1; a possible D gene is TRBD1 (5 bases). The V and J ends lost 2 bases and 6 bases respectively, with 11 bases between them. The CDR3 spans 13 residues. Germline CDR1 and CDR2: SGHDT and YYEEEE. In DNA, the CDR3 is TGTGCCAGCAGCTTACCGGACATCGCTGAAGCTTTCTTT. It encodes CASSLPDIAEAFF.

This rearrangement joins TRBV11-2 to TRBJ2-1, with D possibly being TRBD2 (6 bases). This CDR3 is built from 15 residues. Trimming took 6 bases from V and 0 from J, leaving 12 bases between them. CDR1 is SGHAT and CDR2 is FQNNGV in the germline V gene. In DNA, the CDR3 is TGTGCCAGCAGACTTCTAGCGAACTCCTACAATGAGCAGTTCTTC. As protein: CASRLLANSYNEQFF.

V usage is TRBV19 and J usage is TRBJ2-1; 12 nucleotides agree with TRBD2. Trimming removed 7 bases from V and 0 bases from J; junction bases left unmatched: 10. The CDR3 runs 18 residues. In germline, CDR1 is LNHDA, CDR2 SQIVND (reference sequence). CDR3 sequence reads: CASTHLTSGRNSYNEQFF. In DNA form, the CDR3 reads TGTGCCAGTACCCACCTCACTAGCGGGAGGAACTCCTACAATGAGCAGTTCTTC.

The chain employs TRBV18 and TRBJ1-1, with D unresolved. Germline CDR1 KGHSH, CDR2 LQKENI. This CDR3 is built from 14 residues. V was clipped by 6 bases and J by 3 bases, with 14 bases between them. The CDR3 region is CASSRTERDTEAFF. The CDR3 DNA reads TGTGCCAGCTCGCGGACGGAGAGAGACACTGAAGCTTTCTTT. Variable domain in full (rest from reference TRBV18 and TRBJ1-1): NAGVMQNPRHLVRRRGQEARLRCSPMKGHSHVYWYRQLPEEGLKFMVYLQKENIIDESGMPKERFSAEFPKEGPSILRIQQVVRGDSAAYFCASSRTERDTEAFFGQGTRLTVV.

The rearrangement links TRBV12-3 or TRBV12-4 to TRBJ1-5; possible D gene TRBD1, 5 bases. The CDR3 loop spans 14 amino acids. Trimming shortened V by 1 base and J by 6 bases, and 10 bases separated the two germline ends. CDR3 region: CASSLGDQGQPQHF. Here the CDR3 DNA reads TGTGCCAGCAGTTTAGGGGACCAAGGTCAGCCCCAGCATTTT.

The rearrangement links TRBV29-1 to TRBJ2-3; D gene ambiguous. The germline V and J ends were trimmed by 7 bases and 0 bases, with 17 bases remaining between them. The CDR3 runs to 15 residues. In germline, CDR1 is SQVTM, CDR2 ANQGSEA. CDR3 residues: CSGFGQRLSTDTQYF. CDR3 nucleotide sequence: TGCAGCGGGTTTGGGCAGCGACTGAGCACAGATACGCAGTATTTT.

The table lists this clonotype with a count of one. The chain carries TRBV12-3 or TRBV12-4 and TRBJ1-2; tentatively, D is TRBD1 (5 bases). The CDR3 extends over 15 amino acids. With 0 bases removed from V and 4 bases from J, the gap between germline ends came to 12 bases. Here the CDR3 DNA reads TGTGCCAGCAGTTTAGCCGGGACGACTGGCTATGGCTACACCTTC. Its translation: CASSLAGTTGYGYTF.

The chain recombines TRBV5-1 with TRBJ2-2; 7 nucleotides agree with TRBD2. The CDR3 sequence is 16 residues long. Germline CDR1 is SGHRS and CDR2 is YFSETQ. V shed 2 bases and J 5 bases; nucleotides not matched to a gene: 9. The CDR3 here is CASSFSASGSTGELFF. CDR3 in DNA: TGCGCCAGCAGCTTTTCTGCTAGCGGATCAACCGGGGAGCTGTTTTTT.

The chain has TRBV7-8 and TRBJ2-2; either TRBD1 or TRBD2 may supply D (6 bases each). The CDR3 contains 16 residues. V lost 8 bases and J lost 0, with 16 bases in between. Germline CDR1 SGHVS, CDR2 FQNEAQ. CDR3 DNA sequence: TGTGCCAGCCGAGCTCTGAGGGGGGCGAACACCGGGGAGCTGTTTTTT. Its translation: CASRALRGANTGELFF.